Listed below are T cell receptor beta chains from one sample, sequenced in a study of blood T cells in healthy people across ages. Using its own MiXCR run on the 5' RACE reads, TCRdb lists one record per CDR3 protein. The table records fewer than 1.5 million distinct CDR3 sequences, around 39% of them present only once. Sequenced: blood. The receptors come from a woman aged 18-29 years in good health. Each CDR3 is given with its conserved first and last residue. D genes are given only for firm matches. Clone size is shown for a subset of rows, as once, few, many or a class of expanded clone.

>TRBV24-1|.|TRBJ2-3|many
CATSDLNSGSDTDTQYF
TGTGCCACCAGTGATTTGAATTCAGGCTCTGACACAGATACGCAGTATTTT
>TRBV27|.|TRBJ1-2|.
CASSFQVGGLNGCTF
TGTGCCAGCAGTTTTCAGGTCGGGGGGTTAAATGGCTGCACCTTC
>TRBV2|TRBD1|TRBJ1-4|few
CASPTGVGEKLFF
TGTGCCAGCCCTACAGGGGTAGGGGAAAAACTGTTTTTT
>TRBV6-6|.|TRBJ1-1|few
CASSQLTEAFF
TGTGCCAGCAGCCAGTTAACTGAAGCTTTCTTT
>TRBV12-3/TRBV12-4|.|TRBJ2-3|few
CASSSSMGTDTQYF
TGTGCCAGCAGTTCTTCAATGGGGACAGATACGCAGTATTTT
>TRBV30|.|TRBJ1-2|.
CAWTRGDYGYTF
TGTGCCTGGACGAGAGGCGACTATGGCTACACCTTC
>TRBV5-1|.|TRBJ2-7|few
CASSLDDPLGEQYF
TGCGCCAGCAGCTTGGACGACCCCTTGGGAGAGCAGTACTTC
>TRBV2|.|TRBJ1-1|.
CASSEEGPYTEAFF
TGTGCCAGCAGTGAAGAAGGGCCTTACACTGAAGCTTTCTTT
>TRBV3-1|TRBD2|TRBJ2-1|many
CASSQGWLAGANEQFF
TGTGCCAGCAGCCAAGGCTGGCTAGCGGGAGCCAATGAGCAGTTCTTC
>TRBV12-3/TRBV12-4|.|TRBJ1-2|few
CASSRSGVNYGYTF
TGTGCCAGCAGTCGTTCAGGGGTAAACTATGGCTACACCTTC
>TRBV7-2|TRBD2|TRBJ2-6|.
CASSFRLAGRANVLTF
TGTGCCAGCAGCTTCAGACTAGCGGGGAGGGCCAACGTCCTGACTTTC
>TRBV7-9|.|TRBJ1-2|many
CASSLDAGRYGYTF
TGTGCCAGCAGCTTAGATGCAGGGCGATATGGCTACACCTTC
>TRBV6-2/TRBV6-3|.|TRBJ2-7|few
CASSYRGVSLEEQYF
TGTGCCAGCAGTTACCGCGGGGTCTCGCTAGAGGAGCAGTACTTC